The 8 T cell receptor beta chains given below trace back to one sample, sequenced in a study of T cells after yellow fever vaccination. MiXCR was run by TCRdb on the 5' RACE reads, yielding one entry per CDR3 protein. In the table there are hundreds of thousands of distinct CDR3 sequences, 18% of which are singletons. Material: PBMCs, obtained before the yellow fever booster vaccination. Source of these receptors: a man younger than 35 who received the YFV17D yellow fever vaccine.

The CDR3 region is CASSQGQNTGELFF. The CDR3 nucleotides read TGCGCCAGCAGCCAGGGACAGAACACCGGGGAGCTGTTTTTT. This chain uses TRBV5-1 with TRBJ2-2, with TRBD1 as a possible D gene (6 bases). The CDR3 runs to 14 residues. Trimming shortened V by 4 bases and J by 1 base, and 8 bases separated the two germline ends. The germline V gene encodes CDR1 SGHRS and CDR2 YFSETQ.

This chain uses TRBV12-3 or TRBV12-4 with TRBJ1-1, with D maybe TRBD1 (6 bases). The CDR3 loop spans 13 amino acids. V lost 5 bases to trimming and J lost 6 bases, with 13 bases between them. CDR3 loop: CASSSRQVPEAFF. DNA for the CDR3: TGTGCCAGCAGTAGTCGACAGGTCCCTGAAGCTTTCTTT.

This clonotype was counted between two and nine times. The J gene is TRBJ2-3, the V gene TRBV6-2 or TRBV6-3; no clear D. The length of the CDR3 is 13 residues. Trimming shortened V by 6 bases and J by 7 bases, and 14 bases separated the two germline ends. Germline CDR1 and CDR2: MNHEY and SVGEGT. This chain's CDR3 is CASRDGVGNTQYF. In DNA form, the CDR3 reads TGTGCCAGCAGGGACGGCGTCGGAAATACGCAGTATTTT.

The CDR3 coding sequence is TGTGCCAGCAGTTTGCGGCAGTACAACACTGAAGCTTTCTTT. This encodes CASSLRQYNTEAFF. The J gene is TRBJ1-1, the V gene TRBV12-3 or TRBV12-4; no reliable D call. Trimming removed 3 bases at V and 2 bases at J, with 10 bases between. The CDR3 totals 14 residues.

The CDR3: CASSTGHKNTEAFF. CDR3 in DNA: TGTGCCAGCAGCACCGGACACAAGAACACTGAAGCTTTCTTT. This chain connects TRBV11-1 to TRBJ1-1, with D tentatively TRBD1 (5 bases). The CDR3 has 14 amino acids. The germline CDR1 and CDR2 sequences are SGHAT and FQDESV (reference sequence). The germline V and J ends were trimmed by 5 bases and 1 base, with 11 bases remaining between them.

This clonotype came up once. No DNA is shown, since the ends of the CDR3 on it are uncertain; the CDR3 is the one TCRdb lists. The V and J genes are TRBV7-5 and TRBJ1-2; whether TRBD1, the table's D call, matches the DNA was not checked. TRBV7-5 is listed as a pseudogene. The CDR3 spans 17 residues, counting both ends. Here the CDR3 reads CISVPEEPRTLPYGYTF.

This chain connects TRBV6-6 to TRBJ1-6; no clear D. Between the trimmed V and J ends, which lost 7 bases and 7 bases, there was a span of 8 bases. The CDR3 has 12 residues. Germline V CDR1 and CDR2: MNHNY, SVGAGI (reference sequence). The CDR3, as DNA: TGTGCCAGCAACGATGGCAATTCACCCCTCCACTTT. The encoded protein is CASNDGNSPLHF.

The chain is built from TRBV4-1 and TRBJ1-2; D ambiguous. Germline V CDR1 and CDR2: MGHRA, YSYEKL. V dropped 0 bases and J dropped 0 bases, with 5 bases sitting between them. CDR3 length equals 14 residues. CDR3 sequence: CASSQDLANYGYTF. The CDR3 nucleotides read TGCGCCAGCAGCCAAGATTTGGCTAACTATGGCTACACCTTC.